This TCR beta chain was sequenced in a study of T cell repertoires in cytomegalovirus infection. V lost 4 bases and J lost 1, with 12 bases in between. Per the germline V gene, CDR1 is KGHDR and CDR2 is SFDVKD. The CDR3 is made up of 16 amino acids. This clonotype was seen at least ten times. MiXCR, applied by TCRdb to the reads, yields one record per CDR3 protein. The data show fewer than 550,000 distinct CDR3 sequences, approximately 15% seen once. The specimen was CD8+ T cells from PBMCs. The chain has TRBV24-1 and TRBJ2-2; D might be TRBD1 or TRBD2, each matching 5 bases. The clonotype was recovered from a human donor in good health (CMV status not recorded). Some clones in this sample may be carry-over from other donors' samples. CDR3 loop: CATSELGTQNTGELFF. CDR3 DNA: TGTGCCACCAGTGAACTCGGGACCCAGAACACCGGGGAGCTGTTTTTT.